This TCR beta chain was captured in a study of OX40 agonist ivuxolimab in advanced cancers. Generated by immunoSEQ multiplex PCR, the TCRdb table keeps only in-frame clones and is missing some. The sample lists about 77,000 clones; around 87% were seen once. Turning to this clone: Its antigen is undetermined.

CDR3 length: 13 amino acids. V shed 4 bases and J shed 5 bases, with 9 bases lying between them. Per germline, CDR1 MNHNY and CDR2 SVGAGI (reference sequence). Findings of the study overall: Certain nonresponders likewise exhibited a low normalized T-cell clonal expansion. Among the lowest levels of clonal expansion were found in partial responders at 0.1-3.0 mg/kg.

The rearrangement uses TRBV6-6 and TRBJ2-1; tentatively, D is TRBD2 (5 bases). This clonotype originated in an adult with an advanced solid tumor such as melanoma, head and neck, liver or kidney cancer. Sequencing used CD4+ or CD8+ T cells sorted from blood, obtained in a trial of the OX40 agonist ivuxolimab. This CDR3 reads CASSSGTDNEQFF. In DNA form, the CDR3 reads TGTGCCAGCAGTTCGGGAACTGACAATGAGCAGTTCTTC.